Sequencing of this TCR beta chain was carried out in a study of cytotoxic CD8 clonotypes in ibrutinib-treated CLL. Study-level background: Researchers reported about 10 relapsed/refractory and under 16 treatment-naive patients, roughly 17 of them IGHV unmutated. Response samples were drawn at a median of about eleven months of treatment, range 6 to 36. On average, each sample had about 250,000 productive templates and tens of thousands of productive rearrangements.

Study-level points and caveats: On treatment, the uncommon public clonotypes contracted or remained stable.

This clone has more than one count but fewer than ten. What it binds is unknown. From germline, CDR1 is MNHNY and CDR2 SVGAGI (reference sequence). CDR3 length: 14 residues. V shed 5 bases, J shed 6 bases, and the junction held 9 bases outside the gene matches. Profiling relied on immunoSEQ multiplex PCR, and the TCRdb table lists in-frame clones only, not all of them. The data hold approximately 200,000 clones, with roughly 72% observed a single time. This TCR was recovered from a human donor with chronic lymphocytic leukemia. This chain links TRBV6-6 with TRBJ2-7, with TRBD1 matching over 8 bases. Here the sequenced sample was PBMCs, taken after 24 months of ibrutinib treatment. The CDR3 nucleotides read TGTGCCAGCAGTGCCCAGGGGGCTACTACCGAGCAGTACTTC. As protein: CASSAQGATTEQYF.